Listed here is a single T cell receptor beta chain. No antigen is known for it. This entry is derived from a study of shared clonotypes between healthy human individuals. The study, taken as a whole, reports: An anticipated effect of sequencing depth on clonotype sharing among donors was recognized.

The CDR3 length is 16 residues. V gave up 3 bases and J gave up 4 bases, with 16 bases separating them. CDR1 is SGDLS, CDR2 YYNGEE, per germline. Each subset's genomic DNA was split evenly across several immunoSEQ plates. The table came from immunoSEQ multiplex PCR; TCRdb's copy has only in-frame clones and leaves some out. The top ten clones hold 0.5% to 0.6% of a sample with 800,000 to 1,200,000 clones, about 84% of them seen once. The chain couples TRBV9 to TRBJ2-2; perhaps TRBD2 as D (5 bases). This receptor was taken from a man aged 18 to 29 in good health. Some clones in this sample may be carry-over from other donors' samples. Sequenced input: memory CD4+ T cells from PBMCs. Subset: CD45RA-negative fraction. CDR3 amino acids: CASSETHQGSTGELFF. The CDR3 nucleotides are TGTGCCAGCAGCGAAACTCACCAAGGGAGCACCGGGGAGCTGTTTTTT.